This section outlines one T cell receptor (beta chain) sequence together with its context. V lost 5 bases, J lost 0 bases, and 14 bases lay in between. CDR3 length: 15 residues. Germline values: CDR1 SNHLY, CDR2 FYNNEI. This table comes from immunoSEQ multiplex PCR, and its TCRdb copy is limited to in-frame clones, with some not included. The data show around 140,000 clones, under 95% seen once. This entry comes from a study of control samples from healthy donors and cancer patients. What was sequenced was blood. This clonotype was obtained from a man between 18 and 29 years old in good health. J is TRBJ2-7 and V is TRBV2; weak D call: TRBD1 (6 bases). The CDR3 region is CASSLGTQSSYEQYF. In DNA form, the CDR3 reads TGTGCCAGCAGTTTAGGGACACAGAGCTCCTACGAGCAGTACTTC.